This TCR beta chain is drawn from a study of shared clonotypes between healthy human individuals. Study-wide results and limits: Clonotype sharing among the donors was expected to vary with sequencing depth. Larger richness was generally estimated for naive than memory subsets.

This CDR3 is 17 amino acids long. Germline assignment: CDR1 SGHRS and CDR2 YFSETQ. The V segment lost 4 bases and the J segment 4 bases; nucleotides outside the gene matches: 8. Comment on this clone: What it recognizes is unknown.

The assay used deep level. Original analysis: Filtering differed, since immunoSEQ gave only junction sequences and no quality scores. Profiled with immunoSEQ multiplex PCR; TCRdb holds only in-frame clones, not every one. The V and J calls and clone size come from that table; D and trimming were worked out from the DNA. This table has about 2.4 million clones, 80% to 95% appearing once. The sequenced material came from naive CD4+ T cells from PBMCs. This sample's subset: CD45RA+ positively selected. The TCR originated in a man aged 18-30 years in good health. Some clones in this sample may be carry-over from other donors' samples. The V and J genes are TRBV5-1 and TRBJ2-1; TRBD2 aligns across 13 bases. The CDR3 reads CASSQGLAGPLYNEQFF. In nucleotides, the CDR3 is TGCGCCAGCAGCCAGGGACTAGCGGGACCCTTATACAATGAGCAGTTCTTC.